What follows are 20 T cell receptor beta chains derived from one specimen sequenced in a study of CD8+ T cells in alopecia areata. Described treatment: oral pan-JAK inhibitor, 5-10 mg twice daily. cDNA prepared by RNA extraction and subsequent reverse transcription served as the template for sequencing. Method: immunoSEQ multiplex PCR; TCRdb's copy keeps in-frame clones and lacks some. Here the sample spans some 190,000 clones, more than 55% being singletons. Sample: CD4+ T cells sorted from blood, taken at week 44, from a patient treated with tofacitinib. The receptors were gathered from a human donor with alopecia areata.

This chain links TRBV29-1 with TRBJ1-4, with D unclear. This CDR3 spans 13 amino acids. CDR1 and CDR2 from the germline V gene are SQVTM and ANQGSEA. Trimming cost V 4 bases and J 3 bases, with 9 bases left between them. As DNA, the CDR3 is TGCAGCGTTGTGGGGAATGCTAATGAAAAACTGTTTTTT. Translated, it gives CSVVGNANEKLFF.

This chain uses TRBV7-2 with TRBJ1-2, with 8 bases fitting TRBD1. The V gene's germline CDR1 is SGHTA and CDR2 FQGNSA. This CDR3 contains 15 residues. V lost 4 bases and J lost 7; bases outside the gene matches: 11. The CDR3 here is CASSSNRGSVGGYTF. The CDR3 region has the DNA TGTGCCAGCAGCTCGAACAGGGGGTCAGTAGGTGGCTACACCTTC.

V usage is TRBV5-1 and J usage is TRBJ2-5; 7 bases map to TRBD2. In germline, CDR1 is SGHRS, CDR2 YFSETQ. The ends lost 4 bases at V and 2 bases at J; junction bases unmatched: 2. The CDR3 sequence is 13 residues long. The CDR3 region has the DNA TGCGCCAGCAGCCTAGCGGTGCAAGAGACCCAGTACTTC. Translation gives CASSLAVQETQYF.

This chain connects TRBV7-8 to TRBJ2-3; D ambiguous. Germline CDR1 and CDR2: SGHVS and FQNEAQ. CDR3 length equals 12 residues. V dropped 1 base and J dropped 14 bases, with 13 bases sitting between them. CDR3 in amino acids: CASSLDGPRRYF. DNA of the CDR3: TGTGCCAGCAGCTTAGACGGACCGCGACGGTATTTT.

The chain carries TRBV30 and TRBJ2-5; no firm D call. This CDR3 has 11 residues. Germline V gives CDR1 GTSNPN, CDR2 SVGIG (reference sequence). V lost 4 bases and J 13 bases, leaving 16 bases between the germline ends. CDR3 residues: CAWILVGRPYF. The CDR3 DNA reads as TGTGCCTGGATCCTCGTGGGCCGGCCGTACTTC.

The V call is TRBV25-1, the J call TRBJ1-2; no firm D call. This CDR3 spans 13 amino acids. The V end was cut by 1 base, the J end by 4 bases, with 7 bases between. Per germline, CDR1 MGHDK and CDR2 SYGVNS. The CDR3 here is CASSESNGYGYTF. The CDR3 DNA follows: TGTGCCAGCAGTGAATCGAACGGCTATGGCTACACCTTC.

V gene TRBV25-1 combines with J gene TRBJ1-5, with 9 bases that match TRBD1. This CDR3 is 12 amino acids long. V dropped 11 bases and J dropped 4; count of bases not matched to a gene: 3. Per the germline V gene, CDR1 is MGHDK and CDR2 is SYGVNS. The CDR3 loop is CAAGTGNQPQHF. The DNA for the CDR3 is TGTGCCGCCGGGACAGGGAATCAGCCCCAGCATTTT.

This clone appeared once. The chain's CDR3 is CASSGGVEQYF. Here the CDR3 DNA reads TGTGCCAGCTCCGGAGGTGTCGAGCAGTACTTC. The chain joins TRBV27 to TRBJ2-7; the D gene is possibly TRBD2 (5 bases). The V and J ends lost 8 bases and 6 bases respectively, with 11 bases between them. This CDR3 has 11 amino acids. CDR1 is MNHEY, CDR2 SMNVEV, per germline (reference sequence).

J is TRBJ2-1 and V is TRBV27; no clear D gene. The CDR3 is 15 residues long. Trimming left V 5 bases short and J 6 bases short, with 17 bases between. CDR1 and CDR2 (germline): MNHEY, SMNVEV (reference sequence). The DNA for the CDR3 is TGTGCCAGCAGTACCGACTCCCGTTCCACCAATGAGCAGTTCTTC. This sequence encodes CASSTDSRSTNEQFF.

With respect to this clone: Distinct nucleotide sequences in the sample also encode this CDR3. This rearrangement joins TRBV5-1 to TRBJ2-5, with D maybe TRBD2 (5 bases). V was pared by 4 bases and J by 3 bases, with 7 bases between. The CDR3 length is 12 residues. Germline V CDR1 and CDR2: SGHRS, YFSETQ. Here the CDR3 reads CASSQTKETQYF. CDR3 in DNA: TGCGCCAGCAGCCAGACTAAAGAGACCCAGTACTTC.

This rearrangement joins TRBV29-1 to TRBJ2-2; D may match TRBD1 or TRBD2 (6 bases each). The CDR3 length is 12 residues. The germline V gene encodes CDR1 SQVTM and CDR2 ANQGSEA. V was cut by 5 bases and J by 7 bases, with 11 bases left in between. The CDR3 DNA sequence: TGCAGCGTTCCGGGGGCGAACGGGGAGCTGTTTTTT. Protein: CSVPGANGELFF.

With respect to this clone: One end of the junction does not line up with germline, which may come from a read error. The chain couples TRBV4-3 to TRBJ2-1, with 8 bases identical to TRBD2. CDR3 size: 20 residues. Per germline, CDR1 LGHNA and CDR2 YSLEER. CDR3 DNA sequence: TGCGCCAGCAGTCAAGAAAGTCGGGGGGGCCGGAGGAGCTCCTACAATGAGCAGTTCTTC. This encodes CASSQESRGGRRSSYNEQFF.

This clone has more than one count but fewer than ten. The chain links TRBV29-1 to TRBJ1-5; 8 bases align to TRBD1. There are 13 residues in the CDR3. J lost 7 bases, V lost 3 bases, and 5 bases had no gene match. Germline values: CDR1 SQVTM, CDR2 ANQGSEA. The CDR3 DNA follows: TGCAGCGTTGAGGCAGGGGGCGGGCAGCCCCAGCATTTT. Residues: CSVEAGGGQPQHF. Full variable domain (outside the CDR3, taken from reference TRBV29-1 and TRBJ1-5): SAVISQKPSRDICQRGTSLTIQCQVDSQVTMMFWYRQQPGQSLTLIATANQGSEATYESGFVIDKFPISRPNLTFSTLTVSNMSPEDSSIYLCSVEAGGGQPQHFGDGTRLSIL.

This clone was observed a few times. The chain is built from TRBV2 and TRBJ2-7; D possibly corresponds to TRBD2 (6 bases). Germline CDR1 SNHLY, CDR2 FYNNEI. The CDR3 spans 16 residues. V dropped 5 bases and J dropped 2 bases, with 19 bases sitting between them. CDR3 in amino acids: CASSSRADYNTYEQYF. The CDR3 DNA is TGTGCCAGCAGTTCGCGAGCGGACTACAATACCTACGAGCAGTACTTC.

This clone was observed a handful of times. The chain recombines TRBV7-9 with TRBJ1-2, with D perhaps matching TRBD1 (6 bases). The CDR3 loop spans 16 amino acids. Trimming left V 1 base short and J 4 bases short, with 16 bases between. The germline V gene has CDR1 SEHNR and CDR2 FQNEAQ (reference sequence). As DNA, the CDR3 is TGTGCCAGCAGCTTAGGGACAGCCGCAAGCCTCTATGGCTACACCTTC. Its translation: CASSLGTAASLYGYTF.

The genes are TRBV15 and TRBJ1-2; the match to TRBD1 covers 12 bases. The CDR3 consists of 15 residues. The germline gives CDR1 LNHNV, CDR2 YYDKDF (reference sequence). V trimming: 3 bases; J trimming: 7 bases; junction bases outside the gene matches: 6. DNA of the CDR3: TGTGCCACCAGCAGGAGGGGACAGGGGGCCTCTGGCTACACCTTC. Translated, it gives CATSRRGQGASGYTF.

As for this clone: Distinct nucleotide sequences in the sample also encode this CDR3. The gene calls are TRBV29-1 and TRBJ1-4; no clear D gene. V lost 4 bases and J 7 bases, leaving 4 bases between the germline ends. This CDR3 is 10 amino acids long. Looked up from germline, CDR1 is SQVTM and CDR2 is ANQGSEA. CDR3 residues: CSVGGEKLFF. The CDR3 region has the DNA TGCAGCGTTGGGGGTGAAAAACTGTTTTTT.

Notes on this clone: This same CDR3 is encoded by further DNA sequences in the sample. V usage is TRBV28 and J usage is TRBJ2-7; D is undetermined. Trimming took 2 bases from V and 4 from J, leaving 3 bases between them. Germline V gives CDR1 MDHEN, CDR2 SYDVKM. There are 11 residues in the CDR3. CDR3 DNA sequence: TGTGCCAGCAGTTTAGGGTACGAGCAGTACTTC. It encodes CASSLGYEQYF.

V and J are TRBV27 and TRBJ2-7, with TRBD1 identical over 8 bases. The CDR3 spans 16 residues. With 6 bases clipped from V and 2 bases from J, the junction kept 12 bases outside the gene matches. Germline V lookup: CDR1 MNHEY, CDR2 SMNVEV (reference sequence). CDR3 sequence reads: CASRTIGQGEAYEQYF. The DNA for the CDR3 is TGTGCCAGCAGAACCATTGGACAGGGCGAAGCCTACGAGCAGTACTTC.

This clone was observed a few times. This rearrangement joins TRBV5-6 to TRBJ2-2; the D gene is possibly TRBD2 (5 bases). The CDR3 spans 16 residues. Deletions cut 4 bases from V and 4 bases from J, with 17 bases between. Germline CDR1 is SGHDT and CDR2 is YYEEEE. CDR3 coding DNA: TGTGCCAGCAGCGGGCGGAGAGGGAGTCGCACCGGGGAGCTGTTTTTT. Its translation: CASSGRRGSRTGELFF.